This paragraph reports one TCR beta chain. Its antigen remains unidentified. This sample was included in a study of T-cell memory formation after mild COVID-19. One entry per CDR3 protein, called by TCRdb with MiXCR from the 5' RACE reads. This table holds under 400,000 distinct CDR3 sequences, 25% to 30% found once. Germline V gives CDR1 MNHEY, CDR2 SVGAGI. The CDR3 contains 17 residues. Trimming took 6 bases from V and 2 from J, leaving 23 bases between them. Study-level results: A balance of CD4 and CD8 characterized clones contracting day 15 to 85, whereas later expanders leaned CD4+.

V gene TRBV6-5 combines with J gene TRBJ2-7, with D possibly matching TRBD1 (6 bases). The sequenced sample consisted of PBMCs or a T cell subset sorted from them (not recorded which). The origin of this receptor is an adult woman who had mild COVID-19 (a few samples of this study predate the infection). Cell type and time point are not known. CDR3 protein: CASRRSSGTSFAYEQYF. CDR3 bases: TGTGCCAGCAGACGATCCTCCGGGACAAGCTTCGCCTACGAGCAGTACTTC.